A single sample is the source of the 28 T cell receptor beta chains below, sequenced in a study of OX40 agonist ivuxolimab in advanced cancers. Measured with immunoSEQ multiplex PCR; TCRdb has only the in-frame clones, and not every one. The repertoire holds roughly 40,000 clones, with about 85% as singletons. Sequenced here: CD4+ or CD8+ T cells sorted from blood, sampled in a trial of the OX40 agonist ivuxolimab. These receptors were obtained from an adult with an advanced solid tumor such as melanoma, head and neck, liver or kidney cancer.

This sequence joins TRBV27 and TRBJ2-1; 10 bases are shared with TRBD2. This CDR3 spans 14 amino acids. V was pared by 2 bases and J by 7 bases, with 2 bases of the junction left unmatched. Germline lookup yields CDR1 MNHEY and CDR2 SMNVEV (reference sequence). CDR3 nucleotide sequence: TGTGCCAGCAGTTTAACTAGCGGGATGAATGAGCAGTTCTTC. As protein: CASSLTSGMNEQFF.

This chain joins TRBV27 and TRBJ1-6; D is ambiguous. Germline V CDR1 and CDR2: MNHEY, SMNVEV (reference sequence). This CDR3 has 16 amino acids. V dropped 3 bases and J dropped 3 bases, with 12 bases sitting between them. CDR3 in DNA: TGTGCCAGCAGTTTTTCCACACCCGTCTATAATTCACCCCTCCACTTT. This encodes CASSFSTPVYNSPLHF.

V is TRBV7-9 and J is TRBJ1-5; TRBD1 might be the D (5 bases). V lost 5 bases and J lost 3, with 14 bases in between. The CDR3 is 15 residues long. Germline V gene data show CDR1 as SEHNR and CDR2 as FQNEAQ (reference sequence). The chain's CDR3 is CASSVVGLTNQPQHF. The CDR3 DNA reads as TGTGCCAGCAGCGTAGTGGGACTGACCAATCAGCCCCAGCATTTT.

This chain links TRBV5-1 with TRBJ2-3; 9 nucleotides line up with TRBD2. V was clipped by 2 bases and J by 1 base; unmatched bases: 2. Per germline, CDR1 SGHRS and CDR2 YFSETQ. This CDR3 region has 15 residues. The chain's CDR3 is CASSFASGGTDTQYF. CDR3 coding DNA: TGCGCCAGCAGCTTTGCTAGCGGGGGCACAGATACGCAGTATTTT.

The chain links TRBV15 to TRBJ1-5, with TRBD1 as a possible D gene (6 bases). The V gene lost 4 bases and the J gene lost 0 bases, with 10 bases spanning the gap. This CDR3 is built from 15 residues. Germline CDR1 is LNHNV and CDR2 is YYDKDF (reference sequence). CDR3 bases: TGTGCCACCAGCATTAACAGGGATAGCAATCAGCCCCAGCATTTT. This gives the protein CATSINRDSNQPQHF. Using reference TRBV15 and TRBJ1-5 for the parts outside the CDR3, the full variable domain is DAMVIQNPRYQVTQFGKPVTLSCSQTLNHNVMYWYQQKSSQAPKLLFHYYDKDFNNEADTPDNFQSRRPNTSFCFLDIRSPGLGDTAMYLCATSINRDSNQPQHFGDGTRLSIL.

This clone is judged medium-sized (0.01 to 0.1%). This chain links TRBV5-6 with TRBJ2-3; 8 nucleotides align to TRBD1. There are 17 residues in the CDR3. V was clipped by 0 bases and J by 0 bases; unmatched bases: 6. Germline CDR1 is SGHDT and CDR2 is YYEEEE. CDR3 amino acids: CASSLVSGGGSTDTQYF. The CDR3 coding sequence is TGTGCCAGCAGCTTGGTCTCAGGGGGCGGTAGCACAGATACGCAGTATTTT.

The chain carries TRBV11-2 and TRBJ2-7; D may be TRBD1 (6 bases). CDR1 SGHAT and CDR2 FQNNGV come from the germline V gene. The length of the CDR3 is 14 residues. V gave up 5 bases and J gave up 2 bases, with 13 bases separating them. CDR3 amino acids: CASSRGQGPYEQYF. The CDR3 coding sequence is TGTGCCAGCAGCCGGGGTCAGGGGCCCTACGAGCAGTACTTC.

This sequence joins TRBV27 and TRBJ1-2; D gene uncertain. In germline, CDR1 is MNHEY, CDR2 SMNVEV (reference sequence). This CDR3 has 13 amino acids. The germline V and J ends were trimmed by 3 bases and 4 bases, with 9 bases remaining between them. The CDR3 DNA follows: TGTGCCAGCAGTTTTGAGAGGGCCTATGGCTACACCTTC. It encodes CASSFERAYGYTF.

J is TRBJ2-1 and V is TRBV25-1; TRBD2 matches 7 bases. The germline V gene encodes CDR1 MGHDK and CDR2 SYGVNS. J was trimmed by 1 base and V by 8 bases; bases with no gene match: 5. CDR3 length: 14 residues. CDR3 coding DNA: TGTGCCAGCGGGGAGGGCGGATCCTACAATGAGCAGTTCTTC. As protein: CASGEGGSYNEQFF.

As concerns this clone: Other DNA sequences in this specimen translate into the identical CDR3. The chain is built from TRBV19 and TRBJ2-7, with D perhaps assigned TRBD1 or TRBD2 (5 bases each). Trimming cost V 4 bases and J 4 bases, with 11 bases left between them. Germline V CDR1 and CDR2: LNHDA, SQIVND (reference sequence). The CDR3 runs to 13 residues. For the CDR3, the DNA is TGTGCCAGTAGTACGGGGACGGGGTACGAGCAGTACTTC. Protein product: CASSTGTGYEQYF. Complete variable domain (other parts from reference TRBV19 and TRBJ2-7): DGGITQSPKYLFRKEGQNVTLSCEQNLNHDAMYWYRQDPGQGLRLIYYSQIVNDFQKGDIAEGYSVSREKKESFPLTVTSAQKNPTAFYLCASSTGTGYEQYFGPGTRLTVT.

The chain employs TRBV4-1 and TRBJ2-3, with a possible D match to TRBD2 (6 bases). The CDR3 runs to 15 residues. The germline V and J ends were trimmed by 4 bases and 3 bases, with 14 bases remaining between them. Germline values: CDR1 MGHRA, CDR2 YSYEKL. CDR3: CASSRRTGDTDTQYF. CDR3 in DNA: TGCGCCAGCAGCCGGCGGACGGGAGATACAGATACGCAGTATTTT.

This clone was picked up one time. The chain is built from TRBV27 and TRBJ1-1; D call uncertain. Looked up from germline, CDR1 is MNHEY and CDR2 is SMNVEV (reference sequence). The CDR3 totals 13 residues. V gave up 6 bases and J gave up 6 bases, with 14 bases separating them. This CDR3 is CASSRGNFPEAFF. CDR3 coding DNA: TGTGCCAGCAGCCGGGGAAATTTTCCTGAAGCTTTCTTT.

The V and J genes are TRBV4-1 and TRBJ2-7; 9 bases map to TRBD2. Germline V lookup: CDR1 MGHRA, CDR2 YSYEKL. The CDR3 totals 15 residues. Trimming removed 1 base from V and 2 bases from J; junction bases left unmatched: 3. The CDR3: CASSQVLAGTYEQYF. CDR3 DNA: TGCGCCAGCAGCCAAGTCCTAGCGGGGACCTACGAGCAGTACTTC.

The rearrangement links TRBV27 to TRBJ2-5; 8 nucleotides agree with TRBD2. There are 17 residues in the CDR3. V dropped 5 bases and J dropped 3; count of bases not matched to a gene: 14. The germline V gene has CDR1 MNHEY and CDR2 SMNVEV (reference sequence). As DNA, the CDR3 is TGTGCCAGCAGTCCTGGGGAAGGAAGCGGGAGAAAAGAGACCCAGTACTTC. It encodes CASSPGEGSGRKETQYF.

This clone came up a few times. CDR3 nucleotide sequence: TGTGCCAGCAGCTTAAGTTGGGACGAGCAGTACTTC. As protein: CASSLSWDEQYF. The chain has TRBV7-9 and TRBJ2-7, with no clear D. Trimming removed 2 bases at V and 5 bases at J, with 7 bases between. From germline, CDR1 is SEHNR and CDR2 FQNEAQ (reference sequence). This CDR3 contains 12 residues.

The rearrangement uses TRBV7-9 and TRBJ2-7; 7 bases are shared with TRBD2. Germline lookup yields CDR1 SEHNR and CDR2 FQNEAQ (reference sequence). J lost 5 bases, V lost 2 bases, and 9 bases had no gene match. The CDR3 sequence is 15 residues long. This CDR3 reads CASSLSGAGENEQYF. The CDR3 DNA reads as TGTGCCAGCAGCTTAAGTGGGGCGGGAGAGAACGAGCAGTACTTC.

This clone was picked up one time. The chain carries TRBV19 and TRBJ1-4, with D uncertain. The germline CDR1 and CDR2 sequences are LNHDA and SQIVND (reference sequence). Trimming cost V 5 bases and J 12 bases, with 22 bases left between them. The CDR3 extends over 15 amino acids. CDR3 sequence (DNA): TGTGCCAGTAGTCTCGTTGGCAGACTTAATGAGGAACTGTTTTTT. Its translation: CASSLVGRLNEELFF. Complete variable domain (other parts from reference TRBV19 and TRBJ1-4): DGGITQSPKYLFRKEGQNVTLSCEQNLNHDAMYWYRQDPGQGLRLIYYSQIVNDFQKGDIAEGYSVSREKKESFPLTVTSAQKNPTAFYLCASSLVGRLNEELFFGSGTQLSVL.

The genes are TRBV2 and TRBJ2-1; 7 nucleotides line up with TRBD1. The length of the CDR3 is 15 residues. The J segment lost 0 bases and the V segment lost 6 bases, leaving 5 bases of the junction unmatched. Germline CDR1 SNHLY, CDR2 FYNNEI. CDR3 amino acids: CASRTGRGSYNEQFF. The CDR3 DNA reads TGTGCCAGCAGGACAGGGAGAGGCTCCTACAATGAGCAGTTCTTC.

DNA of the CDR3: TGTGCCAGCAGTTATCCCCCAAGTGAAGCTTTCTTT. The encoded protein is CASSYPPSEAFF. This chain connects TRBV6-5 to TRBJ1-1, with D hard to call. CDR3 length: 12 amino acids. Looked up from germline, CDR1 is MNHEY and CDR2 is SVGAGI. Trimming stripped 3 bases from V and 7 bases from J, with 9 bases between.

The J gene is TRBJ1-1, the V gene TRBV7-9; TRBD1 might be the D (6 bases). The CDR3 sequence is 14 residues long. Germline assignment: CDR1 SEHNR and CDR2 FQNEAQ (reference sequence). Trimming left V 5 bases short and J 1 base short, with 11 bases between. The CDR3 DNA follows: TGTGCCAGCAGCCCGGGACATCAGAACACTGAAGCTTTCTTT. Protein sequence: CASSPGHQNTEAFF. The full variable domain, with the rest looked up from reference TRBV7-9 and TRBJ1-1, is DTGVSQNPRHKITKRGQNVTFRCDPISEHNRLYWYRQTLGQGPEFLTYFQNEAQLEKSRLLSDRFSAERPKGSFSTLEIQRTEQGDSAMYLCASSPGHQNTEAFFGQGTRLTVV.

This clone was detected only once. The chain has TRBV4-1 and TRBJ2-5, with 11 nucleotides matching TRBD2. The DNA end lines up better with TRBJ2-7; the J call may be wrong. Germline V gives CDR1 MGHRA, CDR2 YSYEKL. This CDR3 spans 15 amino acids. This CDR3 is CASSQEGTSGIEQYF. Written as DNA, the CDR3 is TGCGCCAGCAGCCAAGAAGGGACTAGCGGAATCGAGCAGTACTTC.

This clone was observed a few times. The genes are TRBV9 and TRBJ1-4; no definite D call. Trimming removed 3 bases from V and 0 bases from J, with 9 bases in between. This CDR3 has 15 residues. Germline CDR1 is SGDLS and CDR2 is YYNGEE. The CDR3 region is CASSADAATNEKLFF. The CDR3 DNA reads TGTGCCAGCAGCGCGGACGCTGCAACTAATGAAAAACTGTTTTTT.

The chain is built from TRBV7-8 and TRBJ2-3; the D gene is possibly TRBD2 (6 bases). The germline gives CDR1 SGHVS, CDR2 FQNEAQ. V lost 3 bases to trimming and J lost 2 bases, with 12 bases between them. The CDR3 extends over 15 amino acids. The CDR3: CASSFREPFTDTQYF. CDR3 DNA sequence: TGTGCCAGCAGCTTCCGGGAGCCTTTCACAGATACGCAGTATTTT.

This clone turned up a few times. The chain uses TRBV27 and TRBJ1-2; 7 nucleotides match TRBD1. The V gene's germline CDR1 is MNHEY and CDR2 SMNVEV (reference sequence). V lost 5 bases and J lost 7; bases outside the gene matches: 10. This CDR3 has 14 residues. CDR3 residues: CASSPSGQVIGYTF. Here the CDR3 DNA reads TGTGCCAGCAGTCCCTCCGGACAGGTTATTGGCTACACCTTC.

The chain joins TRBV10-3 to TRBJ2-1, with D possibly matching TRBD2 (7 bases). Germline CDR1 is ENHRY and CDR2 is SYGVKD. The CDR3 sequence is 14 residues long. V lost 9 bases to trimming and J lost 0 bases, with 12 bases between them. CDR3 DNA: TGTGCCATAGGGGGGGAGAGCTCCTACAATGAGCAGTTCTTC. Its translation: CAIGGESSYNEQFF.

The chain carries TRBV7-8 and TRBJ1-1; D is undetermined. Trimming shortened V by 3 bases and J by 5 bases, and 13 bases separated the two germline ends. CDR1 is SGHVS and CDR2 is FQNEAQ in the germline V gene. This CDR3 has 14 residues. The CDR3 nucleotides are TGTGCCAGCAGCTTTGGCGATGAGGGAACTGAAGCTTTCTTT. Translated, it gives CASSFGDEGTEAFF.

The gene calls are TRBV9 and TRBJ2-7, with a possible D match to TRBD2 (5 bases). Germline CDR1 and CDR2: SGDLS and YYNGEE. The CDR3 sequence is 15 residues long. The V and J ends lost 0 bases and 7 bases respectively, with 17 bases between them. The CDR3 coding sequence is TGTGCCAGCAGCGTAGGTACGGCCGGGGTTAGAGAGCAGTACTTC. Its translation is CASSVGTAGVREQYF.

The CDR3 nucleotides are TGCGCCAGCAGCCAGGGGGCCAATCAGCCCCAGCATTTT. This gives the protein CASSQGANQPQHF. The chain carries TRBV4-3 and TRBJ1-5; possible D gene TRBD1, 6 bases. From germline, CDR1 is LGHNA and CDR2 YSLEER. The germline V and J ends were trimmed by 3 bases and 3 bases, with 6 bases remaining between them. The CDR3 runs to 13 residues.